The 30 T cell receptor beta chains given below trace back to one sample, sequenced in a study of Graves' ophthalmopathy and Graves' hyperthyroidism. Investigators amplified TCR beta CDR3 regions from RNA transcripts. Amplification began with first-round RT-PCR using HTBI primers, then second-round multiplex PCR was performed. TCRdb used MiXCR to reprocess the multiplex PCR reads, holding one entry per CDR3 protein. The sample lists fewer than 350,000 distinct CDR3 sequences; roughly 17% were seen once. Sequenced: peripheral blood. These receptors originate from an adult man with Graves' ophthalmopathy.

This clonotype has at least ten counts. This chain joins TRBV20-1 and TRBJ1-6, with D possibly matching TRBD1 (5 bases). The CDR3 is made up of 15 amino acids. CDR1 and CDR2 from the germline V gene are DFQATT and SNEGSKA (reference sequence). V lost 2 bases and J lost 7, with 15 bases in between. The CDR3 region has the DNA TGCAGTGCTAGAAAAGTAGGGACGGTAAATTCACCCCTCCACTTT. Translated: CSARKVGTVNSPLHF.

The rearrangement joins TRBV6-1 to TRBJ1-1; weak D call: TRBD1 (5 bases). The CDR3 consists of 15 residues. Germline CDR1 and CDR2: MNHNS and SASEGT. V lost 7 bases, J lost 1 base, and 16 bases lay in between. The CDR3 DNA reads as TGTGCCAGCATAAAATCATGGGGCGGGAACACTGAAGCTTTCTTT. Amino acids: CASIKSWGGNTEAFF.

The chain carries TRBV19 and TRBJ1-2; D is unresolved. This CDR3 has 12 amino acids. The V gene lost 8 bases and the J gene lost 0 bases, with 7 bases spanning the gap. Looked up from germline, CDR1 is LNHDA and CDR2 is SQIVND (reference sequence). This CDR3 is CASRTPNYGYTF. The CDR3 DNA follows: TGTGCCAGTCGGACTCCTAACTATGGCTACACCTTC.

The CDR3 sequence is CASSLAGARAQETQYF. CDR3 DNA sequence: TGTGCCAGCAGCTTAGCGGGCGCGCGGGCTCAAGAGACCCAGTACTTC. V is TRBV7-2 and J is TRBJ2-5; the D gene is possibly TRBD2 (5 bases). Deletions cut 0 bases from V and 2 bases from J, with 13 bases between. Germline CDR1 is SGHTA and CDR2 is FQGNSA. The CDR3 contains 16 residues.

This clonotype came up many times. CDR3 sequence: CASTQGGFVTEAFF. The CDR3 DNA reads as TGTGCCAGCACCCAAGGGGGCTTTGTCACTGAAGCTTTCTTT. The V call is TRBV6-1, the J call TRBJ1-1, with 7 bases fitting TRBD1. The CDR3 loop spans 14 amino acids. Per germline, CDR1 MNHNS and CDR2 SASEGT. The V and J ends lost 7 bases and 4 bases, in that order; junction bases with no gene match: 9.

This clonotype was detected ten times or more. V usage is TRBV7-9 and J usage is TRBJ2-7; weak D call: TRBD2 (6 bases). The V end lost 8 bases, the J end lost 3 bases, and 11 bases lay between the germline ends. The CDR3 contains 12 residues. The V gene's germline CDR1 is SEHNR and CDR2 FQNEAQ (reference sequence). The CDR3 region has the DNA TGTGCCAGCGGGACGGACTACTACGAGCAGTACTTC. Translating it yields CASGTDYYEQYF.

This clonotype came up many times. The J gene is TRBJ2-5, the V gene TRBV6-1; D unclear. V lost 2 bases, J lost 7 bases, and 11 bases lay in between. The CDR3 length is 13 residues. Germline V gene sequence: CDR1 MNHNS, CDR2 SASEGT. The CDR3 DNA sequence: TGTGCCAGCAGTGAACGGTCCGCGCGGACCCAGTACTTC. This gives the protein CASSERSARTQYF.

At least ten counts were recorded for this clonotype. This chain connects TRBV12-3 or TRBV12-4 to TRBJ1-2; the D is unclear. The CDR3 runs 12 residues. Trimming left V 7 bases short and J 6 bases short, with 12 bases between. The CDR3 sequence is CASTLGRNGYTF. Here the CDR3 DNA reads TGTGCCAGCACCTTAGGGCGAAATGGCTACACCTTC.

This clonotype was counted at least ten times. This chain joins TRBV2 and TRBJ2-2; 10 bases align to TRBD2. Per the germline V gene, CDR1 is SNHLY and CDR2 is FYNNEI. This CDR3 is 15 amino acids long. The trim removed 7 bases at V and 7 bases at J, leaving 9 bases unmatched. The CDR3 loop reads CASNGGLAYVGELFF. The CDR3 DNA follows: TGTGCCAGCAATGGGGGACTAGCGTACGTCGGGGAGCTGTTTTTT.

This clonotype was seen ten or more times. The J gene is TRBJ1-2, the V gene TRBV20-1; no reliable D call. The CDR3 covers 14 residues. Trimming shortened V by 3 bases and J by 5 bases, and 16 bases separated the two germline ends. CDR1 and CDR2 (germline): DFQATT, SNEGSKA (reference sequence). The CDR3 here is CSARVSGQSYGYTF. CDR3 DNA: TGCAGTGCTAGGGTCTCCGGGCAGTCGTATGGCTACACCTTC.

This clonotype was seen repeatedly, ten times or more. The chain combines TRBV12-3 or TRBV12-4 with TRBJ1-5; D gene uncertain. Deletions cut 6 bases from V and 0 bases from J, with 9 bases between. There are 14 residues in the CDR3. CDR3 sequence: CASSSRISNQPQHF. The CDR3 nucleotides are TGTGCCAGCAGCTCCCGAATTAGCAATCAGCCCCAGCATTTT.

This clonotype was seen many times. The gene calls are TRBV7-9 and TRBJ2-5; D tentatively fits TRBD1 or TRBD2 (5 bases each). The CDR3 runs to 13 residues. CDR1 and CDR2 (germline): SEHNR, FQNEAQ (reference sequence). Trimming stripped 5 bases from V and 5 bases from J, with 12 bases between. CDR3 region: CASSPWGWETQYF. CDR3 coding DNA: TGTGCCAGCAGCCCCTGGGGGTGGGAGACCCAGTACTTC.

In this sample, this clonotype turned up many times. The chain links TRBV7-2 to TRBJ2-5, with 7 positions matching TRBD1. The CDR3 loop spans 14 amino acids. CDR1 SGHTA and CDR2 FQGNSA come from the germline V gene. V trimming: 1 base; J trimming: 5 bases; junction bases outside the gene matches: 4. The CDR3 loop reads CASSLDRGGETQYF. In DNA, the CDR3 is TGTGCCAGCAGCTTAGATAGAGGGGGCGAGACCCAGTACTTC.

There are many counts of this clonotype. The chain combines TRBV7-8 with TRBJ2-5, with 15 bases lining up with TRBD2. This CDR3 contains 17 residues. The V and J ends lost 4 bases and 10 bases, in that order; junction bases with no gene match: 13. The germline CDR1 and CDR2 sequences are SGHVS and FQNEAQ. DNA of the CDR3: TGTGCCAGCAGCTCGGGACTAGCGGGGGGCAGGGGAAAGATCCAGTACTTC. Translating it yields CASSSGLAGGRGKIQYF.

The chain employs TRBV29-1 and TRBJ1-1, with D perhaps TRBD1 (6 bases). CDR1 and CDR2 from the germline V gene are SQVTM and ANQGSEA. The CDR3 has 12 residues. Trimming removed 7 bases at V and 5 bases at J, with 14 bases between. This CDR3 is CSGTGPGTEAFF. Here the CDR3 DNA reads TGCAGCGGAACAGGGCCTGGGACTGAAGCTTTCTTT.

This clonotype was counted ten times or more. J is TRBJ1-1 and V is TRBV7-8, with D possibly TRBD1 on 5 matching bases. V gave up 3 bases and J gave up 1 base, with 12 bases separating them. CDR1 and CDR2 from the germline V gene are SGHVS and FQNEAQ. This CDR3 has 15 residues. The CDR3, as DNA: TGTGCCAGCAGCTTCAAAGGGAGGGGGAACACTGAAGCTTTCTTT. Translated: CASSFKGRGNTEAFF.

This clonotype was detected many times. The rearrangement uses TRBV6-5 and TRBJ2-5; 10 positions agree with TRBD1. With V trimmed by 1 base and J by 2 bases, 4 bases remained unmatched. This CDR3 region has 16 residues. Germline V gene lookup returns CDR1 MNHEY and CDR2 SVGAGI. CDR3 in amino acids: CASSYFGTGEQETQYF. CDR3 nucleotide sequence: TGTGCCAGCAGTTACTTCGGGACAGGGGAACAAGAGACCCAGTACTTC.

The table lists this clonotype with many counts. This chain joins TRBV19 and TRBJ1-2, with 7 bases fitting TRBD1. Losses at the gene ends were 1 base for V and 4 bases for J; bases not matched to a gene: 6. Germline CDR1 LNHDA, CDR2 SQIVND (reference sequence). The CDR3 has 15 amino acids. CDR3 sequence: CASSIAGQVSYGYTF. CDR3 coding DNA: TGTGCCAGTAGTATAGCAGGACAGGTCAGCTATGGCTACACCTTC.

Here the CDR3 reads CASNGGVTNTEAFF. CDR3 bases: TGTGCCAGCAACGGGGGTGTTACGAACACTGAAGCTTTCTTT. The chain employs TRBV6-1 and TRBJ1-1; a weak D match, TRBD1 (5 bases). Per the germline V gene, CDR1 is MNHNS and CDR2 is SASEGT. The CDR3 length is 14 residues. V lost 7 bases to trimming and J lost 1 base, with 13 bases between them.

Ten or more counts support this clonotype. The chain uses TRBV19 and TRBJ2-7; no definite D call. V was cut by 6 bases and J by 2 bases, with 11 bases left in between. The CDR3 spans 13 residues. Germline CDR1 is LNHDA and CDR2 is SQIVND (reference sequence). CDR3 DNA: TGTGCCAGTAGACCACTTGGGGCCTACGAGCAGTACTTC. Its protein is CASRPLGAYEQYF.

This clonotype occurred many times. The conserved phenylalanine or tryptophan is not found at the CDR3 terminus, so this likely reflects a read error. This chain links TRBV18 with TRBJ1-1; 8 bases map to TRBD1. Per germline, CDR1 KGHSH and CDR2 LQKENI. CDR3 size: 16 residues. V lost 3 bases to trimming and J lost 2 bases; unmatched junction nucleotides: 8. CDR3: CASSPEGQGYNTEAFL. DNA for the CDR3: TGTGCCAGCTCACCGGAAGGACAGGGATATAACACTGAAGCTTTCCTT.

This clonotype was picked up many times. The J gene is TRBJ1-1, the V gene TRBV20-1, with TRBD1 identical over 9 bases. Germline CDR1 reads DFQATT; CDR2 reads SNEGSKA (reference sequence). Germline trimming cut 3 bases from V and 4 bases from J; bases unmatched to any gene: 6. CDR3 length: 14 amino acids. This CDR3 reads CSARGDRGGTEAFF. Here the CDR3 DNA reads TGCAGTGCTAGGGGAGACAGGGGGGGCACTGAAGCTTTCTTT.

Many counts were recorded for this clonotype. The chain carries TRBV10-1 and TRBJ2-1; 10 nucleotides align to TRBD1. J lost 8 bases, V lost 4 bases, and 5 bases had no gene match. CDR1 is WNHNN and CDR2 is SYGVQD in the germline V gene (reference sequence). This CDR3 is built from 14 residues. The CDR3 loop is CASSGQGAGDEQFF. The CDR3 DNA follows: TGCGCCAGCAGTGGACAGGGGGCTGGGGATGAGCAGTTCTTC.

J is TRBJ2-2 and V is TRBV10-3, with D possibly matching TRBD1 (5 bases). The CDR3 consists of 16 residues. Germline assignment: CDR1 ENHRY and CDR2 SYGVKD. V lost 0 bases, J lost 4 bases, and 12 bases lay in between. The CDR3 loop reads CAISESGAMGTGELFF. CDR3 nucleotides: TGTGCCATCAGTGAGTCAGGGGCGATGGGCACCGGGGAGCTGTTTTTT.

At least ten counts were recorded for this clonotype. One junction end disagrees with the germline gene, perhaps due to a read error. The chain carries TRBV20-1 and TRBJ1-5; D not resolved. Germline V gene sequence: CDR1 DFQATT, CDR2 SNEGSKA (reference sequence). The CDR3 is 14 residues long. Here the CDR3 reads CSAREEKGNQPLHF. The CDR3, as DNA: TGCAGTGCTAGAGAGGAAAAAGGGAATCAGCCCCTGCATTTT.

This clonotype showed up many times. This sequence joins TRBV7-9 and TRBJ1-3; D uncertain. The ends were cut back, 6 bases at V and 3 bases at J, with 12 bases in the middle. The CDR3 spans 14 residues. Germline V gives CDR1 SEHNR, CDR2 FQNEAQ (reference sequence). The CDR3 loop is CASSSDGLGNTIYF. CDR3 in DNA: TGTGCCAGCAGTTCGGACGGGCTTGGAAACACCATATATTTT.

This clonotype appeared many times. V is TRBV6-1 and J is TRBJ1-5, with D uncertain. In germline, CDR1 is MNHNS, CDR2 SASEGT. The V end lost 6 bases, the J end lost 0 bases, and 9 bases lay between the germline ends. CDR3 length: 14 amino acids. The CDR3 sequence: CASRGGFSNQPQHF. CDR3 sequence (DNA): TGTGCCAGCAGGGGTGGATTTAGCAATCAGCCCCAGCATTTT.

This clonotype was seen many times. The chain links TRBV7-2 to TRBJ2-5; 10 nucleotides line up with TRBD2. Germline lookup yields CDR1 SGHTA and CDR2 FQGNSA. The CDR3 runs 14 residues. Trimming at V came to 6 bases and at J to 3 bases, leaving 4 bases not matched to a gene. The CDR3 DNA reads as TGTGCCAGCAGATCAGCGGGGGGGAAAGAGACCCAGTACTTC. Its protein product is CASRSAGGKETQYF.

CDR3 nucleotides: TGTGCCAGCAGAGAGGGAGGGCCAAGAGAGACCCAGTACTTC. This gives the protein CASREGGPRETQYF. The V and J genes are TRBV6-1 and TRBJ2-5; the match to TRBD2 covers 7 bases. The junction had 8 bases not matched to a gene; V was cut back by 6 bases and J by 4 bases. The CDR3 consists of 14 residues. CDR1 is MNHNS, CDR2 SASEGT, per germline.

In this sample, this clonotype turned up many times. J is TRBJ2-5 and V is TRBV3-1; 9 positions match TRBD2. Looked up from germline, CDR1 is LGHDT and CDR2 is YNNKEL (reference sequence). Trimming took 6 bases from V and 5 from J; bases not matched to a gene: 13. The CDR3 totals 16 residues. In DNA, the CDR3 is TGTGCCAGCAGAACCGGGGGAGCGGGGGGCCGGGAGACCCAGTACTTC. It encodes CASRTGGAGGRETQYF.